Below are 27 T cell receptor beta chains sequenced from a single sample in a study of T-cell memory formation after mild COVID-19. Each CDR3 protein gets one entry after TCRdb re-called the 5' RACE reads with MiXCR. Of around 400,000 distinct CDR3 sequences in the sample, roughly 24% were seen once. The sample was PBMCs or a T cell subset sorted from them (not recorded which). The receptors originated from an adult woman who had mild COVID-19 (a few samples of this study predate the infection). Cell type and time point are not known.

This rearrangement joins TRBV9 to TRBJ2-1; no clear D. The germline gives CDR1 SGDLS, CDR2 YYNGEE. V shed 0 bases and J shed 12 bases, with 10 bases lying between them. CDR3 length: 12 residues. This CDR3 is CASSVGEYGQFF. The CDR3 DNA reads as TGTGCCAGCAGCGTAGGTGAATATGGGCAGTTCTTC.

This chain connects TRBV7-3 to TRBJ1-1; no clear D. This CDR3 contains 14 residues. Germline V gives CDR1 SGHTA, CDR2 FQGTGA. The ends were cut back, 1 base at V and 1 base at J, with 7 bases in the middle. DNA of the CDR3: TGTGCCAGCAGCTTAAACGCGGCGAACACTGAAGCTTTCTTT. This codes for CASSLNAANTEAFF.

In nucleotides, the CDR3 is TGTGCCAGCAGCCCTGCCTCGCTGAGGGACACTGAAGCTTTCTTT. This sequence encodes CASSPASLRDTEAFF. This chain joins TRBV6-2 or TRBV6-3 and TRBJ1-1, with D uncertain. Trimming pared 6 bases from V and 3 bases from J, leaving 17 bases between. Looked up from germline, CDR1 is MNHEY and CDR2 is SVGEGT. The CDR3 extends over 15 amino acids.

The V call is TRBV14, the J call TRBJ2-2; TRBD2 aligns across 11 bases. The length of the CDR3 is 17 residues. The trim removed 4 bases at V and 4 bases at J, leaving 8 bases unmatched. Germline V gene lookup returns CDR1 SGHDN and CDR2 FVKESK. CDR3 amino acids: CASSRSSGGALTGELFF. The DNA of the CDR3 is TGTGCCAGCAGCCGAAGTAGCGGGGGGGCCCTCACCGGGGAGCTGTTTTTT.

The chain couples TRBV6-5 to TRBJ1-2; 9 nucleotides agree with TRBD1. V gave up 6 bases and J gave up 13 bases; unmatched junction bases: 9. The CDR3 has 12 amino acids. Germline-derived CDR1 and CDR2 are MNHEY and SVGAGI. The CDR3 nucleotides read TGTGCCAGCAGGCCGGGACAGGGCGATTGCACCTTC. Translating gives CASRPGQGDCTF.

The genes are TRBV6-5 and TRBJ1-3; the D is unclear. The CDR3 covers 15 residues. Trimming removed 5 bases at V and 4 bases at J, with 15 bases between. CDR1 is MNHEY, CDR2 SVGAGI, per germline. The CDR3 region is CASSRYLERGNTIYF. The CDR3 DNA is TGTGCCAGCAGTAGATATTTGGAGCGGGGAAACACCATATATTTT.

The V call is TRBV20-1, the J call TRBJ2-1; 11 bases agree with TRBD1. J gave up 6 bases and V 0 bases, and 7 bases lay outside the gene matches. The CDR3 has 16 amino acids. Per the germline V gene, CDR1 is DFQATT and CDR2 is SNEGSKA (reference sequence). The CDR3 sequence: CSARDHGTGGGNEQFF. The CDR3 DNA reads as TGCAGTGCTAGAGATCATGGGACAGGGGGAGGCAATGAGCAGTTCTTC.

This clonotype came up many times. CDR3 DNA sequence: TGTGCCAGCGACAGGGGTCTTAACTATGGCTACACCTTC. Amino acid sequence: CASDRGLNYGYTF. The chain is built from TRBV18 and TRBJ1-2; 8 positions match TRBD1. J was trimmed by 1 base and V by 8 bases; bases with no gene match: 3. CDR3 length: 13 residues. Germline assignment: CDR1 KGHSH and CDR2 LQKENI.

The chain is built from TRBV4-3 and TRBJ1-1; D is ambiguous. Germline V gives CDR1 LGHNA, CDR2 YSLEER. This CDR3 spans 14 amino acids. Deletions cut 4 bases from V and 5 bases from J, with 14 bases between. The CDR3 sequence: CASSRLTGMTEAFF. The CDR3 DNA follows: TGCGCCAGCAGCCGACTTACCGGGATGACTGAAGCTTTCTTT.

This chain connects TRBV20-1 to TRBJ1-1; 8 positions agree with TRBD1. CDR1 DFQATT and CDR2 SNEGSKA come from the germline V gene (reference sequence). Losses at the gene ends were 7 bases for V and 0 bases for J; bases not matched to a gene: 4. CDR3 size: 13 residues. The CDR3 coding sequence is TGCAGTGAACTGGACAGGGTGAACACTGAAGCTTTCTTT. Residues: CSELDRVNTEAFF.

J is TRBJ2-3 and V is TRBV19; D call uncertain. The V end was cut by 1 base, the J end by 2 bases, with 4 bases between. Germline lookup yields CDR1 LNHDA and CDR2 SQIVND (reference sequence). This CDR3 has 13 residues. The CDR3 is CASSIGLTDTQYF. CDR3 DNA: TGTGCCAGTAGTATAGGGCTCACAGATACGCAGTATTTT.

The CDR3 sequence: CASSADLRNEKLFF. The CDR3 DNA is TGTGCCAGCAGTGCGGATCTAAGGAACGAAAAACTGTTTTTT. This chain uses TRBV6-1 with TRBJ1-4; D is unresolved. Trimming removed 4 bases from V and 8 bases from J, with 14 bases in between. Germline CDR1 reads MNHNS; CDR2 reads SASEGT. The length of the CDR3 is 14 residues.

The chain has TRBV7-2 and TRBJ1-5; 10 bases fit TRBD1. This CDR3 is built from 17 residues. The J segment lost 5 bases and the V segment lost 5 bases, leaving 12 bases of the junction unmatched. CDR1 and CDR2 from the germline V gene are SGHTA and FQGNSA. Here the CDR3 reads CASSPARQGARDQPQHF. The CDR3 region has the DNA TGTGCCAGCAGCCCAGCCCGACAGGGGGCGCGTGATCAGCCCCAGCATTTT.

V usage is TRBV12-3 or TRBV12-4 and J usage is TRBJ2-7; tentative D call: TRBD2 (7 bases). Trimming pared 7 bases from V and 3 bases from J, leaving 16 bases between. This CDR3 has 14 amino acids. DNA of the CDR3: TGTGCCAGCACCATCGGGGGCGGGGGCTACGAGCAGTACTTC. This translates into CASTIGGGGYEQYF.

Only a few counts were recorded for this clonotype. The chain links TRBV11-2 to TRBJ2-7; D remains ambiguous. Germline V gives CDR1 SGHAT, CDR2 FQNNGV. Trimming pared 4 bases from V and 1 base from J, leaving 14 bases between. This CDR3 region has 15 residues. CDR3 nucleotides: TGTGCCAGCAGCTACCCACTTTTAGGATCCTACGAGCAGTACTTC. Its protein is CASSYPLLGSYEQYF.

The rearrangement joins TRBV7-2 to TRBJ2-3, with D possibly TRBD2 on 5 matching bases. Germline CDR1 and CDR2: SGHTA and FQGNSA. Deletions cut 3 bases from V and 0 bases from J, with 22 bases between. This CDR3 is 19 amino acids long. CDR3 bases: TGTGCCAGCAGCTTTAGAGTGAGAGGGCCAGGATCTAGCACAGATACGCAGTATTTT. This encodes CASSFRVRGPGSSTDTQYF. Full variable domain (outside the CDR3, taken from reference TRBV7-2 and TRBJ2-3): GAGVSQSPSNKVTEKGKDVELRCDPISGHTALYWYRQSLGQGLEFLIYFQGNSAPDKSGLPSDRFSAERTGGSVSTLTIQRTQQEDSAVYLCASSFRVRGPGSSTDTQYFGPGTRLTVL.

V and J are TRBV24-1 and TRBJ2-3; 8 nucleotides match TRBD1. Trimming took 4 bases from V and 7 from J; bases not matched to a gene: 15. The CDR3 has 17 residues. The germline gives CDR1 KGHDR, CDR2 SFDVKD. The CDR3 nucleotides read TGTGCCACCAGTGACCGGACAGGGTCCGTGGACATCTATACGCAGTATTTT. Protein sequence: CATSDRTGSVDIYTQYF.

The J gene is TRBJ2-7, the V gene TRBV2, with 7 bases fitting TRBD2. There are 15 residues in the CDR3. J gave up 2 bases and V 0 bases, and 4 bases lay outside the gene matches. Germline assignment: CDR1 SNHLY and CDR2 FYNNEI. CDR3 amino acids: CASSEAPSGPYEQYF. The CDR3 DNA is TGTGCCAGCAGTGAAGCCCCTAGCGGCCCCTACGAGCAGTACTTC.

Only a few counts were recorded for this clonotype. The rearrangement links TRBV4-1 to TRBJ2-7; D gene uncertain. This CDR3 comprises 15 residues. Germline CDR1 is MGHRA and CDR2 is YSYEKL. The ends were cut back, 0 bases at V and 6 bases at J, with 15 bases in the middle. CDR3 DNA: TGCGCCAGCAGCCAAGACCCCTCCATGGTAGGCGAGCAGTACTTC. It specifies CASSQDPSMVGEQYF.

The CDR3 loop reads CASSLTGLRGSTDTQYF. The CDR3 DNA reads as TGCGCCAGCAGCTTGACCGGCTTGCGGGGGAGCACAGATACGCAGTATTTT. The rearrangement joins TRBV5-1 to TRBJ2-3, with 7 nucleotides matching TRBD2. This CDR3 spans 17 amino acids. The V gene end was trimmed by 1 base and the J gene end by 0 bases; junction bases not matched to a gene: 8. Looked up from germline, CDR1 is SGHRS and CDR2 is YFSETQ. The entire variable domain, with the rest obtained from reference TRBV5-1 and TRBJ2-3, is as follows: KAGVTQTPRYLIKTRGQQVTLSCSPISGHRSVSWYQQTPGQGLQFLFEYFSETQRNKGNFPGRFSGRQFSNSRSEMNVSTLELGDSALYLCASSLTGLRGSTDTQYFGPGTRLTVL.

The chain carries TRBV6-5 and TRBJ2-1; 8 nucleotides agree with TRBD2. V was pared by 8 bases and J by 6 bases, with 12 bases of the junction left unmatched. The germline gives CDR1 MNHEY, CDR2 SVGAGI. The CDR3 is 15 amino acids. The CDR3 sequence is CASRVASGSFNEQFF. The CDR3 coding sequence is TGTGCCAGCCGGGTAGCGAGCGGGAGTTTCAATGAGCAGTTCTTC.

This rearrangement joins TRBV14 to TRBJ1-1; 7 nucleotides agree with TRBD1. CDR1 is SGHDN, CDR2 FVKESK, per germline. V dropped 1 base and J dropped 8; count of bases not matched to a gene: 7. CDR3 size: 14 residues. CDR3 loop: CASSQAGGPWEAFF. The CDR3 coding sequence is TGTGCCAGCAGCCAAGCAGGGGGGCCCTGGGAAGCTTTCTTT. The whole variable domain, remainder taken from reference TRBV14 and TRBJ1-1, is EAGVTQFPSHSVIEKGQTVTLRCDPISGHDNLYWYRRVMGKEIKFLLHFVKESKQDESGMPNNRFLAERTGGTYSTLKVQPAELEDSGVYFCASSQAGGPWEAFFGQGTRLTVV.

This clonotype was counted only a few times. CDR3 in amino acids: CASSRGIGTEAFF. CDR3 nucleotides: TGTGCCAGCAGCAGGGGCATAGGGACTGAAGCTTTCTTT. The V and J genes are TRBV6-6 and TRBJ1-1; D perhaps matches TRBD1 (6 bases). The germline V gene encodes CDR1 MNHNY and CDR2 SVGAGI (reference sequence). The CDR3 spans 13 residues. Trimming cost V 6 bases and J 5 bases, with 13 bases left between them.

This chain uses TRBV5-1 with TRBJ2-1, with unresolved D. V was pared by 3 bases and J by 10 bases, with 8 bases between. CDR1 is SGHRS and CDR2 is YFSETQ in the germline V gene. This CDR3 comprises 11 residues. CDR3 bases: TGCGCCAGCAGCTCCGGCCAAGAGCAGTTCTTC. Translating it yields CASSSGQEQFF. Full variable domain (missing parts from reference TRBV5-1 and TRBJ2-1): KAGVTQTPRYLIKTRGQQVTLSCSPISGHRSVSWYQQTPGQGLQFLFEYFSETQRNKGNFPGRFSGRQFSNSRSEMNVSTLELGDSALYLCASSSGQEQFFGPGTRLTVL.

This rearrangement joins TRBV21-1 to TRBJ2-7; the table's D gene call, TRBD2, was not cross checked with the DNA. TRBV21-1 is described as a pseudogene. This CDR3 contains 14 residues. The CDR3: CASSKLAGLYEQYF. The CDR3 DNA is TGTGCCAGCAGCAAACTAGCGGGGCTATACGAGCAGTACTTC.

The rearrangement joins TRBV13 to TRBJ2-7; D gene uncertain. Trimming cost V 2 bases and J 5 bases, with 13 bases left between them. The CDR3 covers 14 residues. Germline loops: CDR1 PRHDT, CDR2 FYEKMQ (reference sequence). The CDR3 DNA reads TGTGCCAGCAGCTTAATCCCCCAACGCGACGAGCAGTACTTC. The encoded protein is CASSLIPQRDEQYF.

This clonotype was observed a handful of times. The chain recombines TRBV24-1 with TRBJ2-2; 8 bases align to TRBD2. The germline V gene has CDR1 KGHDR and CDR2 SFDVKD. J lost 6 bases, V lost 12 bases, and 5 bases had no gene match. This CDR3 spans 12 amino acids. Here the CDR3 DNA reads TGTGCCGCAGCCGGGGGGGCCGGGGAGCTGTTTTTT. Protein sequence: CAAAGGAGELFF.